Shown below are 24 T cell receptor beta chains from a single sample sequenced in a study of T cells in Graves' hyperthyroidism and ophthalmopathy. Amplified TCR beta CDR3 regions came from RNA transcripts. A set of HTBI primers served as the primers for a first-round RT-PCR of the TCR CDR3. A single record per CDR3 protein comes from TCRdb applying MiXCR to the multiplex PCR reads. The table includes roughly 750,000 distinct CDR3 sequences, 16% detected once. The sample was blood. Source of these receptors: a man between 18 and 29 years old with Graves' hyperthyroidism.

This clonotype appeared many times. CDR3 loop: CASSYLGGGAGELFF. The DNA for the CDR3 is TGTGCCAGCAGTTACCTAGGCGGTGGGGCGGGGGAGCTGTTTTTT. The chain links TRBV6-6 to TRBJ2-2, with a possible D match to TRBD1 (5 bases). The CDR3 runs to 15 residues. With 2 bases removed from V and 8 bases from J, the gap between germline ends came to 15 bases. Germline V gene sequence: CDR1 MNHNY, CDR2 SVGAGI (reference sequence).

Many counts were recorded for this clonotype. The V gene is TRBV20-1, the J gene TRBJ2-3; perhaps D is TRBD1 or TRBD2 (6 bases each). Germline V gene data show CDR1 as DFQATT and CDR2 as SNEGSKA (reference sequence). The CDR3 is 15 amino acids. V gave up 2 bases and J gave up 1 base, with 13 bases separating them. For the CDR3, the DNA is TGCAGTGCTAGACCCATCGGGGGCGGCACAGATACGCAGTATTTT. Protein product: CSARPIGGGTDTQYF.

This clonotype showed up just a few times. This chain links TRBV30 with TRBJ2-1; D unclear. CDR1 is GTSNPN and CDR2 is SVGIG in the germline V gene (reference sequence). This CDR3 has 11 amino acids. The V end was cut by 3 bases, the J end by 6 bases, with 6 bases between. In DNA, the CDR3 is TGTGCCTGGAGACCAACCAATGAGCAGTTCTTC. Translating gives CAWRPTNEQFF.

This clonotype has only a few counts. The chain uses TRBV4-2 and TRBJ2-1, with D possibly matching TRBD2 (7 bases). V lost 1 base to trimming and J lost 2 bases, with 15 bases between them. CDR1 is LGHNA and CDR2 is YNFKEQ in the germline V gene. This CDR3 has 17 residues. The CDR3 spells CASSQAQGLAAYNEQFF. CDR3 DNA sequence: TGTGCCAGCAGCCAAGCCCAGGGGCTAGCGGCCTACAATGAGCAGTTCTTC.

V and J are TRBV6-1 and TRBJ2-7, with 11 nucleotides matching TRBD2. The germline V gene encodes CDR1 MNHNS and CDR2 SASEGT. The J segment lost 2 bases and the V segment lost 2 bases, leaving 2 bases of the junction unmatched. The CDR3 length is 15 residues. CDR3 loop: CASSELAGGPYEQYF. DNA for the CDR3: TGTGCCAGCAGTGAACTAGCGGGAGGACCCTACGAGCAGTACTTC.

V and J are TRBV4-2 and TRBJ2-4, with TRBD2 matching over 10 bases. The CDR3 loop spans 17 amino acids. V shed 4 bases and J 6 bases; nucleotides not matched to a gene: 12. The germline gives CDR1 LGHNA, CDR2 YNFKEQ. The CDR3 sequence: CASSPLSSGREVNIQYF. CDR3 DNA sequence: TGTGCCAGCAGCCCCCTCTCTAGCGGGAGAGAGGTAAACATTCAGTACTTC.

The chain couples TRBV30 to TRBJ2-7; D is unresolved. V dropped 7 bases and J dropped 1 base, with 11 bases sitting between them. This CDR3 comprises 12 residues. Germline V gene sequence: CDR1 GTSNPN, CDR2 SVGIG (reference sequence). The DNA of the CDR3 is TGTGCCTTCACCCTCCCGTCCTACGAGCAGTACTTC. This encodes CAFTLPSYEQYF. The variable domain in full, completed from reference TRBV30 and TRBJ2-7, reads SQTIHQWPATLVQPVGSPLSLECTVEGTSNPNLYWYRQAAGRGLQLLFYSVGIGQISSEVPQNLSASRPQDRQFILSSKKLLLSDSGFYLCAFTLPSYEQYFGPGTRLTVT.

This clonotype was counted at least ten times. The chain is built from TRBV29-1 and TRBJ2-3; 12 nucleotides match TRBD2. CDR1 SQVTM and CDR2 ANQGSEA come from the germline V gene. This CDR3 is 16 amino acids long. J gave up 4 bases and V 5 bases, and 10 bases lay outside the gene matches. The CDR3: CSVFTSGRPPSDTQYF. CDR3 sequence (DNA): TGCAGCGTTTTTACTAGCGGGAGGCCCCCTTCAGATACGCAGTATTTT.

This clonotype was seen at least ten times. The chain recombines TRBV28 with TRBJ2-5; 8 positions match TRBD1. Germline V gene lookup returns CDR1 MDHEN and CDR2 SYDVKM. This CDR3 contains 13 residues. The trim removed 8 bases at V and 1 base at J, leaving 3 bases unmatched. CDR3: CASFDRGQETQYF. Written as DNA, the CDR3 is TGTGCCAGCTTCGACAGGGGCCAAGAGACCCAGTACTTC.

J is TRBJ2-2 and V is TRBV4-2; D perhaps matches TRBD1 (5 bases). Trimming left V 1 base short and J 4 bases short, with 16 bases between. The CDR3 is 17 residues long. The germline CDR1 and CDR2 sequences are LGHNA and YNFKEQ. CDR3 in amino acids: CASSQVPSGLTTGELFF. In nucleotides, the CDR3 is TGTGCCAGCAGCCAAGTACCGTCAGGGTTAACCACCGGGGAGCTGTTTTTT.

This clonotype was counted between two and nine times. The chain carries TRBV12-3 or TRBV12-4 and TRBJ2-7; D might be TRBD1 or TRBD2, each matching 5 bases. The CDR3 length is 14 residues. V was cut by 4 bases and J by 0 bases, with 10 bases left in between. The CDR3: CASSWGRNSYEQYF. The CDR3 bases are TGTGCCAGCAGTTGGGGACGGAACTCCTACGAGCAGTACTTC.

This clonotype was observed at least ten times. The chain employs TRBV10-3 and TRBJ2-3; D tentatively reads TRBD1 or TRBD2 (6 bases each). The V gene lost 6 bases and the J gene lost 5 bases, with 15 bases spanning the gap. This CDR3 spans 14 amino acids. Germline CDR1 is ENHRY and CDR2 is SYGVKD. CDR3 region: CAISPSGALDTQYF. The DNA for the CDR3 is TGTGCCATCAGCCCTTCGGGGGCCCTAGATACGCAGTATTTT.

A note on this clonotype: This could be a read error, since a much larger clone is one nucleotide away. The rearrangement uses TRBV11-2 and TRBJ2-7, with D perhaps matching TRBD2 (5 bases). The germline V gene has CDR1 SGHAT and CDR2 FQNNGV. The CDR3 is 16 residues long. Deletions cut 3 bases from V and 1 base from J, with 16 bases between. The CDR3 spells CASSFGPGSLSYEQYF. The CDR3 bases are TGTGCCAGCAGCTTTGGTCCGGGAAGTCTATCCTACGAGCAGTACTTC.

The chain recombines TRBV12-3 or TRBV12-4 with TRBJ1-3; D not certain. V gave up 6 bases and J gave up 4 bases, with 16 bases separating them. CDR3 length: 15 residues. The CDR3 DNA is TGTGCCAGCAGCTATCTTCCGGGGTTGGGAAACACCATATATTTT. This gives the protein CASSYLPGLGNTIYF.

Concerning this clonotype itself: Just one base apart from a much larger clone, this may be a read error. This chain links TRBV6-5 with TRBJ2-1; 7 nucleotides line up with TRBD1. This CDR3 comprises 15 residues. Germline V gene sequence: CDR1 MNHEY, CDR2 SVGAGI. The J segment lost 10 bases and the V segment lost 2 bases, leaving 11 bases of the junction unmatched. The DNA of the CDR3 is TGTGCCAGCAGTTACCCTGGGACAGTTGACTACGAGCAGTTCTTC. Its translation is CASSYPGTVDYEQFF.

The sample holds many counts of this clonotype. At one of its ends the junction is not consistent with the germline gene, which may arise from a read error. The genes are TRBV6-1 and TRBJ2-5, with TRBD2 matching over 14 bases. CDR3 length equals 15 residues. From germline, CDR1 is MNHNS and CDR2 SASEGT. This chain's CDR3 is CASSDNGLAGGAMDF. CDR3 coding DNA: TGTGCCAGCAGTGACAACGGACTAGCGGGAGGCGCTATGGACTTC.

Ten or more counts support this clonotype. CDR3 protein: CASSRPQANTEAFF. CDR3 bases: TGTGCCAGCTCCCGGCCCCAGGCCAACACTGAAGCTTTCTTT. The rearrangement uses TRBV18 and TRBJ1-1; D unclear. Germline lookup yields CDR1 KGHSH and CDR2 LQKENI. There are 14 residues in the CDR3. V gave up 6 bases and J gave up 2 bases, with 13 bases separating them.

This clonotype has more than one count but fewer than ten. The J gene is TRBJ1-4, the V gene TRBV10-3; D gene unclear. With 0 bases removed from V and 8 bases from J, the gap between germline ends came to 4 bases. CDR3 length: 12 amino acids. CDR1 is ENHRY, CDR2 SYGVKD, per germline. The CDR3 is CAISESREKLFF. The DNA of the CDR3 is TGTGCCATCAGTGAGTCCCGGGAAAAACTGTTTTTT.

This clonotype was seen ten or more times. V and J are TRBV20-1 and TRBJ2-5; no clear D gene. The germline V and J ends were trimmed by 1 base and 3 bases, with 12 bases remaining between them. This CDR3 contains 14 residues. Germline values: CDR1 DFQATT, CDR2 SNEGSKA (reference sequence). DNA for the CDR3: TGCAGTGCTAGAGCCTACCGGGTCGAAGAGACCCAGTACTTC. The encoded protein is CSARAYRVEETQYF.

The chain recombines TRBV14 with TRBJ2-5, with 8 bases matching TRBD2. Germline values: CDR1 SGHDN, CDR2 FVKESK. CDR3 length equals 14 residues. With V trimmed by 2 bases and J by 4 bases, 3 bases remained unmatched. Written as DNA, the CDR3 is TGTGCCAGCAGCCAACCGGGAGGGGGAGAGACCCAGTACTTC. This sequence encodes CASSQPGGGETQYF.

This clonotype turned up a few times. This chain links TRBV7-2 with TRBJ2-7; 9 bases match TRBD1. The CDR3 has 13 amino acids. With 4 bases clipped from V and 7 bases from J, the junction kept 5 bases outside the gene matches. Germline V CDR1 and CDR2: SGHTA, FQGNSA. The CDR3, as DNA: TGTGCCAGCAGCTACACAGGGGGCGATGAGCAGTACTTC. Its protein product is CASSYTGGDEQYF.

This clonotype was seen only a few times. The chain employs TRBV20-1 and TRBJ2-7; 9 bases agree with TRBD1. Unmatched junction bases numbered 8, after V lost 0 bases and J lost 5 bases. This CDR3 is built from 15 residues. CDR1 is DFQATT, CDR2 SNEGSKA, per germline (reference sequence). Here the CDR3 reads CSARDPGQGLHEQYF. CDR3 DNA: TGCAGTGCTAGAGATCCGGGACAGGGCCTCCACGAGCAGTACTTC.

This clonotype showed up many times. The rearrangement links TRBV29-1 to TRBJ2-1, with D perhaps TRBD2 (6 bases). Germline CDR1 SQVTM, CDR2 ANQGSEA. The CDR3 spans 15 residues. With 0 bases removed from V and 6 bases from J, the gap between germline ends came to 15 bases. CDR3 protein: CSVEEWRRGSNEQFF. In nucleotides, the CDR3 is TGCAGCGTTGAAGAATGGAGGCGGGGAAGCAATGAGCAGTTCTTC.

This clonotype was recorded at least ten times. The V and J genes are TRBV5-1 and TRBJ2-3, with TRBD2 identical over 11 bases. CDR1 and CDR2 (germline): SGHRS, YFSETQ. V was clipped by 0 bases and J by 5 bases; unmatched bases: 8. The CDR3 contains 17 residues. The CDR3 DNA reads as TGCGCCAGCAGCTTGGGGTTAGCGGGAGGGCCTGAAGATACGCAGTATTTT. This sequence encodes CASSLGLAGGPEDTQYF.